Shown below are 6 T cell receptor beta chains from a single sample sequenced in a study of cytomegalovirus exposure and HLA in healthy donors (dated by TCRdb to 2017 to 2019). Receptor amplification or capture employed the immunoSEQ multiplex PCR assay. For the multiplex PCR, a mixture combining 60 forward primers for TCR Vbeta segments and 13 reverse primers for TCR Jbeta segments was used. What TCRdb holds here is the immuneACCESS table cut down to in-frame rearrangements. Part of the clones is not present; checked against another copy, under half of the missing clones reflect an unresolved V gene, and the others are unexplained. Here the sample has under 65,000 clones; about 80% occur a single time. The ten largest clones capture 2.9% of the sample. Sequences were obtained from PBMCs. These TCRs come from a man aged 45 to 65 in good health and CMV-seronegative.

The chain is built from TRBV5-1 and TRBJ1-2; 9 bases agree with TRBD1. The CDR3 runs 15 residues. Germline V gene lookup returns CDR1 SGHRS and CDR2 YFSETQ. V dropped 0 bases and J dropped 8; count of bases not matched to a gene: 8. CDR3: CASSLGLQGAGGYTF. The CDR3 coding sequence is TGCGCCAGCAGCTTGGGCTTACAGGGGGCAGGCGGCTACACCTTC.

This chain links TRBV27 with TRBJ1-5; 8 nucleotides match TRBD1. CDR1 and CDR2 from the germline V gene are MNHEY and SMNVEV (reference sequence). With 5 bases clipped from V and 6 bases from J, the junction kept 12 bases outside the gene matches. The CDR3 has 16 residues. CDR3 in DNA: TGTGCCAGCAGTGCAAACCGGGACAGGTTTTCTCAGCCCCAGCATTTT. It codes for CASSANRDRFSQPQHF.

This clone was seen a single time. The chain combines TRBV6-5 with TRBJ1-2; D is unclear. This CDR3 has 13 amino acids. V was trimmed by 6 bases and J by 5 bases, leaving 13 bases between them. The germline CDR1 and CDR2 sequences are MNHEY and SVGAGI. This CDR3 is CASRDGRRYGYTF. The DNA for the CDR3 is TGTGCCAGCAGAGATGGGCGCCGGTATGGCTACACCTTC.

This clone showed up just a few times. The chain links TRBV7-6 to TRBJ2-1, with TRBD2 identical over 8 bases. With V trimmed by 5 bases and J by 0 bases, 6 bases remained unmatched. CDR1 and CDR2 from the germline V gene are SGHVS and FNYEAQ. This CDR3 is built from 16 residues. Here the CDR3 DNA reads TGTGCCAGCAGCCCCTCGGGAGGGGTCTCCTACAATGAGCAGTTCTTC. Translation gives CASSPSGGVSYNEQFF.

V gene TRBV7-9 combines with J gene TRBJ1-4, with D perhaps matching TRBD1 (5 bases). V gave up 4 bases and J gave up 7 bases, with 13 bases separating them. The CDR3 length is 14 residues. Per germline, CDR1 SEHNR and CDR2 FQNEAQ (reference sequence). The CDR3 nucleotides read TGTGCCAGCAGCTATCAACGGGGACTTGAAAAACTGTTTTTT. Translating it yields CASSYQRGLEKLFF.

This clone appeared a single time. The chain combines TRBV7-2 with TRBJ1-4, with a weak D call TRBD1 (6 bases). Germline assignment: CDR1 SGHTA and CDR2 FQGNSA. The V gene lost 5 bases and the J gene lost 2 bases, with 12 bases spanning the gap. The CDR3 runs 15 residues. Written as DNA, the CDR3 is TGTGCCAGCAGCCCCACAGGGTCCACTAATGAAAAACTGTTTTTT. This gives the protein CASSPTGSTNEKLFF.